The 32 T cell receptor beta chains listed next were all sequenced from one sample in a study of CD8+CD57+ T cells in acquired aplastic anemia. Profiling that covered TCR beta VDJ and CDR3 relied on genomic DNA as its template. TCRdb itself ran the reads through MiXCR, one entry per CDR3 protein. The sample comprises 33,000 or so distinct CDR3 sequences, around 80% of which are singletons, and approximately 22% rests with the top ten. What was sequenced was sorted CD4+, CD8+, or CD8+CD57+ T cells (not recorded which) from PBMCs. The receptors were gathered from a human donor in good health, serving as a control.

J is TRBJ2-1 and V is TRBV20-1; D uncertain. Deletions cut 0 bases from V and 1 base from J, with 7 bases between. The CDR3 totals 14 residues. The germline V gene has CDR1 DFQATT and CDR2 SNEGSKA (reference sequence). The CDR3 DNA reads as TGCAGTGCTAGAGAAGATGGGTCCTACAATGAGCAGTTCTTC. This codes for CSAREDGSYNEQFF.

This chain joins TRBV29-1 and TRBJ1-2, with 9 nucleotides matching TRBD1. CDR1 is SQVTM and CDR2 is ANQGSEA in the germline V gene. This CDR3 is built from 14 residues. The junction had 10 bases not matched to a gene; V was cut back by 6 bases and J by 5 bases. The CDR3 bases are TGCAGCGTGAACGGACAGGGGAGGCTATATGGCTACACCTTC. Encoded protein: CSVNGQGRLYGYTF.

A single count supports this clonotype. This CDR3 reads CASSMGDRYYEQYF. Written as DNA, the CDR3 is TGTGCCAGTAGTATGGGGGACAGATACTACGAGCAGTACTTC. V usage is TRBV19 and J usage is TRBJ2-7; TRBD1 matches at 7 bases. The CDR3 totals 14 residues. Germline CDR1 is LNHDA and CDR2 is SQIVND (reference sequence). V dropped 3 bases and J dropped 3; count of bases not matched to a gene: 5.

This clonotype was seen just once. The rearrangement links TRBV11-2 to TRBJ2-3; TRBD2 matches 10 bases. CDR1 and CDR2 from the germline V gene are SGHAT and FQNNGV. There are 18 residues in the CDR3. V lost 5 bases to trimming and J lost 0 bases; unmatched junction nucleotides: 11. This CDR3 reads CASSPRASGGTSTDTQYF. DNA of the CDR3: TGTGCCAGCAGCCCCCGGGCTAGCGGGGGAACTAGCACAGATACGCAGTATTTT. The full variable domain, completed using reference TRBV11-2 and TRBJ2-3, is EAGVAQSPRYKIIEKRQSVAFWCNPISGHATLYWYQQILGQGPKLLIQFQNNGVVDDSQLPKDRFSAERLKGVDSTLKIQPAKLEDSAVYLCASSPRASGGTSTDTQYFGPGTRLTVL.

The CDR3 nucleotides read TGTGCCAGCAGCTTAGAACAGCCCCAGCATTTT. Protein product: CASSLEQPQHF. The gene calls are TRBV7-9 and TRBJ1-5; D uncertain. CDR1 SEHNR and CDR2 FQNEAQ come from the germline V gene (reference sequence). V was trimmed by 1 base and J by 7 bases, leaving 2 bases between them. The CDR3 runs to 11 residues.

DNA for the CDR3: TGTGCCAGCAGCTTATCGGGGGTAGAGACCCAGTACTTC. It yields the protein CASSLSGVETQYF. This chain joins TRBV7-3 and TRBJ2-5; tentatively, D is TRBD2 (6 bases). Germline V CDR1 and CDR2: SGHTA, FQGTGA. This CDR3 has 13 residues. Deletions cut 2 bases from V and 4 bases from J, with 8 bases between.

This clonotype has only one observation. This chain joins TRBV5-5 and TRBJ2-2; maybe TRBD1 (5 bases). This CDR3 contains 16 residues. The germline V and J ends were trimmed by 0 bases and 2 bases, with 11 bases remaining between them. CDR1 is SGHKS and CDR2 is YYEKEE in the germline V gene (reference sequence). The CDR3: CASSLGNGANTGELFF. As DNA, the CDR3 is TGTGCCAGCAGCTTGGGGAATGGGGCCAACACCGGGGAGCTGTTTTTT.

In this sample, this clonotype turned up a few times. V and J are TRBV2 and TRBJ1-2, with a possible D match to TRBD1 (6 bases). CDR1 and CDR2 (germline): SNHLY, FYNNEI. The CDR3 covers 13 residues. V was pared by 2 bases and J by 6 bases, with 10 bases between. In DNA form, the CDR3 reads TGTGCCAGCAGTGAACCCAACAGGGATGGCTACACCTTC. Protein: CASSEPNRDGYTF.

The V gene is TRBV7-3, the J gene TRBJ2-3; D call uncertain. The CDR3 is made up of 12 amino acids. V lost 5 bases and J lost 0, with 3 bases in between. Germline assignment: CDR1 SGHTA and CDR2 FQGTGA. This chain's CDR3 is CASSQSTDTQYF. In nucleotides, the CDR3 is TGTGCCAGCAGCCAGAGCACAGATACGCAGTATTTT. The variable domain in full, completed from reference TRBV7-3 and TRBJ2-3, reads GAGVSQTPSNKVTEKGKYVELRCDPISGHTALYWYRQSLGQGPEFLIYFQGTGAADDSGLPNDRFFAVRPEGSVSTLKIQRTERGDSAVYLCASSQSTDTQYFGPGTRLTVL.

This chain links TRBV20-1 with TRBJ2-3, with D perhaps TRBD2 (5 bases). CDR3 length: 16 amino acids. The V end was cut by 7 bases, the J end by 0 bases, with 20 bases between. Germline lookup yields CDR1 DFQATT and CDR2 SNEGSKA (reference sequence). CDR3 protein: CSVHTGYYTSTDTQYF. CDR3 in DNA: TGCAGTGTCCATACGGGATACTACACTAGCACAGATACGCAGTATTTT.

The rearrangement uses TRBV7-3 and TRBJ2-5; 10 nucleotides match TRBD1. The CDR3 covers 14 residues. V lost 3 bases and J lost 5; bases outside the gene matches: 3. Per germline, CDR1 SGHTA and CDR2 FQGTGA. Here the CDR3 reads CASSLGQGIETQYF. CDR3 nucleotides: TGTGCCAGCAGCTTGGGACAGGGGATTGAGACCCAGTACTTC.

This rearrangement joins TRBV29-1 to TRBJ2-1, with 11 bases identical to TRBD2. Per germline, CDR1 SQVTM and CDR2 ANQGSEA. After removal of 8 bases from V and 8 bases from J, the junction contained 11 bases not matched to a gene. The CDR3 sequence is 14 residues long. CDR3 in DNA: TGCAGCCTACGGGGTAGCGGGAGGGTAGATGAGCAGTTCTTC. It is translated as CSLRGSGRVDEQFF.

The chain uses TRBV2 and TRBJ2-7, with a possible D match to TRBD2 (5 bases). The CDR3 runs 14 residues. CDR1 is SNHLY, CDR2 FYNNEI, per germline. V was pared by 5 bases and J by 4 bases, with 15 bases between. The CDR3 sequence: CASSRSGFGYEQYF. The CDR3 region has the DNA TGTGCCAGCAGTCGGTCGGGGTTTGGGTACGAGCAGTACTTC.

This clonotype was counted between two and nine times. J is TRBJ1-4 and V is TRBV10-3, with TRBD1 matching 7 bases. Germline loops: CDR1 ENHRY, CDR2 SYGVKD. V lost 5 bases and J lost 12; bases outside the gene matches: 15. The CDR3 extends over 15 amino acids. The CDR3 spells CAISPSTGASRQLFF. The CDR3 nucleotides read TGTGCCATCAGTCCCTCCACAGGGGCCTCGCGCCAACTGTTTTTT.

In the case of this clonotype: At one end, the junction sequence differs from germline, possibly due to a read error. The chain uses TRBV7-6 and TRBJ2-5; 7 nucleotides agree with TRBD2. Germline V gives CDR1 SGHVS, CDR2 FNYEAQ. The CDR3 consists of 14 residues. The CDR3 nucleotides read TGTGCCGGCAGCCAGTCAGCGGGGCAAGAGACCCAGTACTTC. Encoded protein: CAGSQSAGQETQYF.

The chain links TRBV2 to TRBJ1-2; a weak D match, TRBD1 (6 bases). Germline V gives CDR1 SNHLY, CDR2 FYNNEI. The CDR3 loop spans 14 amino acids. Trimming stripped 1 base from V and 3 bases from J, with 9 bases between. In DNA form, the CDR3 reads TGTGCCAGCAGTGAAGTCAGGGGCGACTATGGCTACACCTTC. It translates to CASSEVRGDYGYTF.

V is TRBV10-3 and J is TRBJ2-7; D may be TRBD1 (7 bases). This CDR3 comprises 16 residues. Trimming pared 3 bases from V and 4 bases from J, leaving 19 bases between. CDR1 is ENHRY, CDR2 SYGVKD, per germline. The CDR3 region has the DNA TGTGCCATCAGTGATAGACTAGGGGGCGCGGGTTACGAGCAGTACTTC. The encoded protein is CAISDRLGGAGYEQYF.

V usage is TRBV11-3 and J usage is TRBJ2-5; D is uncertain. V lost 0 bases and J 0 bases, leaving 11 bases between the germline ends. The CDR3 is 16 amino acids. The germline CDR1 and CDR2 sequences are SGHNT and YENEEA. The CDR3 protein is CASSLEGTGHQETQYF. The CDR3 coding sequence is TGTGCCAGCAGCTTAGAGGGTACGGGCCACCAAGAGACCCAGTACTTC. The full variable domain, its missing parts supplied by reference TRBV11-3 and TRBJ2-5, is EAGVVQSPRYKIIEKKQPVAFWCNPISGHNTLYWYLQNLGQGPELLIRYENEEAVDDSQLPKDRFSAERLKGVDSTLKIQPAELGDSAVYLCASSLEGTGHQETQYFGPGTRLLVL.

The CDR3 is CASSPLGRSDSPLHF. The CDR3, as DNA: TGTGCCAGCAGTCCCTTAGGACGGTCCGATTCACCCCTCCACTTT. The chain joins TRBV6-1 to TRBJ1-6; D uncertain. The germline V and J ends were trimmed by 5 bases and 8 bases, with 16 bases remaining between them. The CDR3 consists of 15 residues. Per the germline V gene, CDR1 is MNHNS and CDR2 is SASEGT.

This clonotype is categorized as medium-sized. The V and J genes are TRBV5-5 and TRBJ1-5; 8 bases map to TRBD1. The CDR3 extends over 15 amino acids. Trimming at V came to 4 bases and at J to 3 bases, leaving 6 bases not matched to a gene. Germline V gene sequence: CDR1 SGHKS, CDR2 YYEKEE (reference sequence). CDR3 nucleotides: TGTGCCAGCAGCCCGGGACAGGCCTCCAATCAGCCCCAGCATTTT. It codes for CASSPGQASNQPQHF.

V is TRBV15 and J is TRBJ2-5, with 9 bases matching TRBD2. V was clipped by 6 bases and J by 3 bases; unmatched bases: 8. The CDR3 extends over 15 amino acids. Germline V gives CDR1 LNHNV, CDR2 YYDKDF (reference sequence). CDR3 nucleotide sequence: TGTGCCACCAGTACGACTAGCGGATTAGAAGAGACCCAGTACTTC. Translation gives CATSTTSGLEETQYF.

CDR3 sequence (DNA): TGTGCCAGCAGCTCGGCGGGGGGCTATGGCTACACCTTC. Its protein is CASSSAGGYGYTF. The chain uses TRBV7-9 and TRBJ1-2, with a possible D match to TRBD1 (5 bases). Per the germline V gene, CDR1 is SEHNR and CDR2 is FQNEAQ (reference sequence). The CDR3 is 13 residues long. V lost 4 bases and J lost 4, with 10 bases in between.

The genes are TRBV15 and TRBJ1-5; the match to TRBD1 covers 7 bases. V lost 1 base, J lost 4 bases, and 4 bases stayed unmatched. Per the germline V gene, CDR1 is LNHNV and CDR2 is YYDKDF (reference sequence). This CDR3 is built from 15 residues. CDR3 amino acids: CATSRAGTVNQPQHF. The CDR3 DNA follows: TGTGCCACCAGCAGAGCCGGGACAGTGAATCAGCCCCAGCATTTT.

DNA for the CDR3: TGTGCCATCAGGGGGGACAGGGTTCAGCCCCAGCATTTT. It codes for CAIRGDRVQPQHF. The V gene is TRBV10-3, the J gene TRBJ1-5; TRBD1 matches at 9 bases. The trim removed 6 bases at V and 6 bases at J, leaving 3 bases unmatched. Germline V gene sequence: CDR1 ENHRY, CDR2 SYGVKD. The CDR3 is 13 amino acids.

V gene TRBV7-2 combines with J gene TRBJ2-7; D remains ambiguous. From germline, CDR1 is SGHTA and CDR2 FQGNSA. CDR3 length equals 12 residues. Trimming shortened V by 1 base and J by 5 bases, and 6 bases separated the two germline ends. CDR3 DNA sequence: TGTGCCAGCAGCTTAGTGTCGGACGAGCAGTACTTC. Translated, it gives CASSLVSDEQYF.

V and J are TRBV2 and TRBJ2-5; D remains ambiguous. CDR3 size: 15 residues. V shed 1 base and J shed 5 bases, with 14 bases lying between them. Germline assignment: CDR1 SNHLY and CDR2 FYNNEI. The CDR3 sequence is CASSEVVSWQETQYF. In DNA form, the CDR3 reads TGTGCCAGCAGTGAAGTGGTGAGCTGGCAGGAGACCCAGTACTTC.

The chain links TRBV29-1 to TRBJ1-5; 8 bases are shared with TRBD1. Germline V gene sequence: CDR1 SQVTM, CDR2 ANQGSEA. V lost 5 bases and J lost 4; bases outside the gene matches: 1. The CDR3 sequence is 12 residues long. The CDR3 nucleotides read TGCAGCGTTTGGGACAGGAATCAGCCCCAGCATTTT. It encodes CSVWDRNQPQHF. Full variable domain (remainder filled in from reference TRBV29-1 and TRBJ1-5): SAVISQKPSRDICQRGTSLTIQCQVDSQVTMMFWYRQQPGQSLTLIATANQGSEATYESGFVIDKFPISRPNLTFSTLTVSNMSPEDSSIYLCSVWDRNQPQHFGDGTRLSIL.

This sequence joins TRBV11-2 and TRBJ1-1, with D uncertain. V lost 3 bases and J lost 0, with 20 bases in between. Germline V gene data show CDR1 as SGHAT and CDR2 as FQNNGV. CDR3 size: 18 residues. The CDR3 nucleotides read TGTGCCAGCAGCTTGGGAGGCAGCCTAGTACATGTGAACACTGAAGCTTTCTTT. This translates into CASSLGGSLVHVNTEAFF.

V is TRBV7-3 and J is TRBJ2-7; 8 bases match TRBD1. The germline V gene has CDR1 SGHTA and CDR2 FQGTGA. With 2 bases clipped from V and 3 bases from J, the junction kept 0 bases outside the gene matches. The CDR3 contains 13 residues. Here the CDR3 DNA reads TGTGCCAGCAGCTTAGACAGGGGCTACGAGCAGTACTTC. Residues: CASSLDRGYEQYF.

The chain employs TRBV6-5 and TRBJ1-3; D is ambiguous. Germline lookup yields CDR1 MNHEY and CDR2 SVGAGI. This CDR3 contains 13 residues. V shed 2 bases and J shed 1 base, with 3 bases lying between them. As DNA, the CDR3 is TGTGCCAGCAGTTACCCATCTGGAAACACCATATATTTT. The encoded protein is CASSYPSGNTIYF.

The chain carries TRBV29-1 and TRBJ2-7, with 11 bases lining up with TRBD2. V lost 5 bases, J lost 4 bases, and 1 base stayed unmatched. Germline V gene lookup returns CDR1 SQVTM and CDR2 ANQGSEA. There are 12 residues in the CDR3. The CDR3 region is CSVRLAGYEQYV. The CDR3 DNA follows: TGCAGCGTTCGACTAGCGGGGTACGAGCAGTACGTC.

The chain carries TRBV7-9 and TRBJ1-6; 7 bases line up with TRBD1. CDR3 length: 15 amino acids. Germline CDR1 and CDR2: SEHNR and FQNEAQ (reference sequence). V was pared by 5 bases and J by 6 bases, with 7 bases of the junction left unmatched. The CDR3 protein is CASSAATGLNSPLHF. Written as DNA, the CDR3 is TGTGCCAGCAGCGCCGCGACAGGGCTTAATTCACCCCTCCACTTT.